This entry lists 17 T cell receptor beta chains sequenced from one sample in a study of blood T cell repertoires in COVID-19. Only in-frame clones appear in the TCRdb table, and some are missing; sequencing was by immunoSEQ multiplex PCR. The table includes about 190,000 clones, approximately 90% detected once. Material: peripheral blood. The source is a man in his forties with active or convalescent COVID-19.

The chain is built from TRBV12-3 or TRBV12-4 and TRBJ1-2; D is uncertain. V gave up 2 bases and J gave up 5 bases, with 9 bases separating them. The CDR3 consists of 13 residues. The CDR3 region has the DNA TGTGCCAGCAGTTTATTACAGAGTTATGGCTACACCTTC. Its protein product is CASSLLQSYGYTF.

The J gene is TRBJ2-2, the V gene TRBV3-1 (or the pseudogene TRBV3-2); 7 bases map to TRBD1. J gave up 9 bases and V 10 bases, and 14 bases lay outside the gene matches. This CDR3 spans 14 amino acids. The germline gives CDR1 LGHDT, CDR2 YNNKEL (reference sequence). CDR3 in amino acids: CATTPQTGRRELFF. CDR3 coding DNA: TGTGCCACAACCCCTCAGACAGGGAGAAGGGAGCTGTTTTTT.

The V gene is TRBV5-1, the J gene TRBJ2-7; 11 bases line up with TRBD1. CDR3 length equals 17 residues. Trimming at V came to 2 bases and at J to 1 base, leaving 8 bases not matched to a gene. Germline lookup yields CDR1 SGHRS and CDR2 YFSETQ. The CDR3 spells CASSFGPGTGGSYEQYF. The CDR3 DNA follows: TGCGCCAGCAGCTTCGGTCCCGGGACAGGGGGATCCTACGAGCAGTACTTC.

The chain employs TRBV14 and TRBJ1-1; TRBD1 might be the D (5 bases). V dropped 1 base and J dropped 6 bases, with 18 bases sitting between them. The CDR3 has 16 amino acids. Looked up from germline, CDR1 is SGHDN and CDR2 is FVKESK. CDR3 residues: CASSQVPAGFDAEAFF. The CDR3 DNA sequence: TGTGCCAGCAGCCAAGTACCAGCAGGGTTCGATGCTGAAGCTTTCTTT. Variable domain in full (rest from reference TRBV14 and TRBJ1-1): EAGVTQFPSHSVIEKGQTVTLRCDPISGHDNLYWYRRVMGKEIKFLLHFVKESKQDESGMPNNRFLAERTGGTYSTLKVQPAELEDSGVYFCASSQVPAGFDAEAFFGQGTRLTVV.

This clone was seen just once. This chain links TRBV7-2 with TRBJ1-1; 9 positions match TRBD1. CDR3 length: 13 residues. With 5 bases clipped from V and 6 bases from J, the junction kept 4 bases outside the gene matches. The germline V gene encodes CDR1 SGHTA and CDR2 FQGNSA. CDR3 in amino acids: CASSRTGVSEAFF. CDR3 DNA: TGTGCCAGCAGCCGGACAGGGGTCTCTGAAGCTTTCTTT.

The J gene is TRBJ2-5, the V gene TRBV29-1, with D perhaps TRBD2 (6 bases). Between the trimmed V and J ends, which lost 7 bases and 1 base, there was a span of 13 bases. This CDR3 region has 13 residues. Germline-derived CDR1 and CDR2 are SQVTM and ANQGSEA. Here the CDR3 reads CSALWGGQETQYF. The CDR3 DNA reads TGCAGCGCGCTTTGGGGAGGCCAAGAGACCCAGTACTTC.

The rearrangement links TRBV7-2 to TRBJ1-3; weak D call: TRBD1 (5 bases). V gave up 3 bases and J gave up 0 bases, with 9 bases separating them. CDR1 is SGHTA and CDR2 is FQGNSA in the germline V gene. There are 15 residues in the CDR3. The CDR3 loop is CASSFTGGSGNTIYF. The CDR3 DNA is TGTGCCAGCAGCTTTACGGGGGGCTCTGGAAACACCATATATTTT.

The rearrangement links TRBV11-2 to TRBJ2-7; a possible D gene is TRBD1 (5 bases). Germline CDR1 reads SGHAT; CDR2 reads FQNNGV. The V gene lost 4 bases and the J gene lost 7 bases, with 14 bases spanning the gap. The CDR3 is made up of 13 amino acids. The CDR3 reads CASSSSGLREQYF. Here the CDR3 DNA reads TGTGCCAGCAGCTCCTCAGGGTTGAGGGAGCAGTACTTC.

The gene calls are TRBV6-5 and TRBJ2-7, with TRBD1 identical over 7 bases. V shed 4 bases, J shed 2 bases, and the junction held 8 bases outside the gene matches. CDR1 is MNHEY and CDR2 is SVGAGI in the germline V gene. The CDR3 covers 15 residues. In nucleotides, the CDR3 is TGTGCCAGCAGTTCTTTAGGGACAGATACCTACGAGCAGTACTTC. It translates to CASSSLGTDTYEQYF.

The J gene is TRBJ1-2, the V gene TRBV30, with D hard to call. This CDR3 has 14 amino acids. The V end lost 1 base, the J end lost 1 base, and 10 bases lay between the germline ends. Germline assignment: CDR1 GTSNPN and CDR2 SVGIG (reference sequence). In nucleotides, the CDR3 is TGTGCCTGGAGTGGGGAGACTAATAACTATGGCTACACCTTC. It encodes CAWSGETNNYGYTF.

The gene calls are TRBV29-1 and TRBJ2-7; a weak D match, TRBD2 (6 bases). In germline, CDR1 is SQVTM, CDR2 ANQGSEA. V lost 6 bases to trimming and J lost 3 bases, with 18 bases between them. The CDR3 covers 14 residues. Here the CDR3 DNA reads TGCAGCGTGCGCAAAGGAGGGGTCGGCTACGAGCAGTACTTC. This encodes CSVRKGGVGYEQYF.

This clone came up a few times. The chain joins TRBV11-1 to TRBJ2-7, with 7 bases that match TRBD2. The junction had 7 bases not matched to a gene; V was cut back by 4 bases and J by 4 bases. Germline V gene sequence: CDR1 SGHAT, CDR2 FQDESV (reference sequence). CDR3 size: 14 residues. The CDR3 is CASSSSGNRYEQYF. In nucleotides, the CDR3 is TGTGCCAGCAGCTCTAGCGGCAACAGATACGAGCAGTACTTC.

The CDR3 region is CASSPGRGKATNEKLFF. CDR3 DNA sequence: TGTGCCAGCAGTCCTGGCCGGGGAAAGGCAACTAATGAAAAACTGTTTTTT. The chain has TRBV27 and TRBJ1-4, with D uncertain. The germline V gene encodes CDR1 MNHEY and CDR2 SMNVEV (reference sequence). The CDR3 is made up of 17 amino acids. Trimming took off 5 bases at V and 0 bases at J, with 16 bases between the two ends.

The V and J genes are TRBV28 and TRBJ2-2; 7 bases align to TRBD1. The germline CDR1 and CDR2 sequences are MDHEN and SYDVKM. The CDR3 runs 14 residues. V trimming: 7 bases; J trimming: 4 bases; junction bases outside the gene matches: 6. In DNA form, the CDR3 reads TGTGCCAGCACCAGAGGGACAGTCACCGGGGAGCTGTTTTTT. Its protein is CASTRGTVTGELFF.

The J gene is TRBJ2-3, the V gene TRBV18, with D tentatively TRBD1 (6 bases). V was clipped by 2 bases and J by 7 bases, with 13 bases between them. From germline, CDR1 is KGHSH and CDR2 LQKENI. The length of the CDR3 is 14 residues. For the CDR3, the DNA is TGTGCCAGCTCACCAGAGGCGGACAGCAATACGCAGTATTTT. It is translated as CASSPEADSNTQYF.

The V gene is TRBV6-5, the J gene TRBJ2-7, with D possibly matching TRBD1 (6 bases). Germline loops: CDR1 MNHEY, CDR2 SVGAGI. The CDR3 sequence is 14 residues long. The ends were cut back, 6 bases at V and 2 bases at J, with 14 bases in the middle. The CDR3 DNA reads TGTGCCAGCAGCCCAAGGGACAATACCTACGAGCAGTACTTC. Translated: CASSPRDNTYEQYF.

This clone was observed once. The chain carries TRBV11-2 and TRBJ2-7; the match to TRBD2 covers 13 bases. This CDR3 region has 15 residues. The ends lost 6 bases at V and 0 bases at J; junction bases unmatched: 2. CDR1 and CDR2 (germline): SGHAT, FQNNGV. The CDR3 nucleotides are TGTGCCAGCAGTCGACTAGCGGGGGGCTCCTACGAGCAGTACTTC. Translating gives CASSRLAGGSYEQYF.